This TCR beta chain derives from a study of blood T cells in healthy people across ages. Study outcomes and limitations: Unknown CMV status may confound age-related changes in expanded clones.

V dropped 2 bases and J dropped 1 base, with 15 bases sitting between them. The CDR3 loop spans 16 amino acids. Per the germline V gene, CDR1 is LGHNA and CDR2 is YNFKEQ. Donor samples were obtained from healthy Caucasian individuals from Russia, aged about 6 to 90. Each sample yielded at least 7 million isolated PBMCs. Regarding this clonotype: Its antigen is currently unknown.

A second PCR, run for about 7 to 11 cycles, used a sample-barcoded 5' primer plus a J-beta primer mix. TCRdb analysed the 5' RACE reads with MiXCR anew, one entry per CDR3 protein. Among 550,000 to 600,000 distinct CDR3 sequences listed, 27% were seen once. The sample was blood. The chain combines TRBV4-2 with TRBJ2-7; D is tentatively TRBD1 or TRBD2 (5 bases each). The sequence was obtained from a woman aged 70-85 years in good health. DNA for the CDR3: TGTGCCAGCAGCCAAAGACACCGGGACCAGTCCTACGAGCAGTACTTC. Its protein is CASSQRHRDQSYEQYF.